This entry features one T cell receptor beta chain sequence. Its antigen is undetermined. One junction end does not reproduce the germline sequence, and a read error may be involved. A second about 6 to 12 cycle PCR used barcoded and J-beta primers. In TCRdb, the 5' RACE reads were re-called with MiXCR into one record per CDR3 protein. The sample consists of over 950,000 distinct CDR3 sequences, 30% to 40% of them appearing once. These data belong to a study of blood T cells in healthy people across ages. Study-level findings and limits: Diversity figures derived from one million T cells were judged to underestimate the true value.

This CDR3 comprises 15 residues. Germline values: CDR1 KGHDR, CDR2 SFDVKD. The V call is TRBV24-1, the J call TRBJ1-2; D unclear. The receptor's source is a man aged 18-30 years in good health. What was sequenced was blood. The CDR3 DNA reads TGTGCCACTAGTGATGCCGACAAACCTAACTATGGCTACACCTTC. Encoded protein: CATSDADKPNYGYTF.